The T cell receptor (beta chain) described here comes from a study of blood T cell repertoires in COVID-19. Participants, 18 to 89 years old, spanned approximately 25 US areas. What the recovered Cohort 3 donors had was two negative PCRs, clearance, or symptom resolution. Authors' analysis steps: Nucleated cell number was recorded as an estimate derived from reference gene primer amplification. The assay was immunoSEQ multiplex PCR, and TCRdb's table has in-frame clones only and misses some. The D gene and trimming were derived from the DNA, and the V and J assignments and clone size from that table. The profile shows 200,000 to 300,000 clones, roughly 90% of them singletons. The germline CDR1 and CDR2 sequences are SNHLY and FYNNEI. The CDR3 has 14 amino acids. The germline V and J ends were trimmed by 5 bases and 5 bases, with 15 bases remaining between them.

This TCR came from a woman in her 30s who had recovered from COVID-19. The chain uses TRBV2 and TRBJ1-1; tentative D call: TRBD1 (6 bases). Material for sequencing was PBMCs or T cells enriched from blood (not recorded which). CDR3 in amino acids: CASSQLTGRTEAFF. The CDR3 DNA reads TGTGCCAGCAGTCAACTGACAGGCAGAACTGAAGCTTTCTTT.